This TCR beta chain was identified in a study of blood T cell repertoires in COVID-19. Across the whole study: The United States, Italy and Spain supplied acute and convalescent COVID-19 samples. Sources were T cells, B-cell-depleted T cells, or PBMCs; the material itself was cDNA or gDNA.

This CDR3 is 18 amino acids long. Germline trimming cut 2 bases from V and 0 bases from J; bases unmatched to any gene: 10. Per germline, CDR1 ENHRY and CDR2 SYGVKD. As originally analysed: Reference gene primers were amplified, and this amplification served to estimate nucleated cell counts. TCRdb's copy holds only in-frame clones and misses some; the assay was immunoSEQ multiplex PCR. Clonal size and the V and J genes are those of that table, whereas D and trimming came from the DNA. The sample lists some 170,000 clones; roughly 80% were seen once. V is TRBV10-3 and J is TRBJ1-2, with TRBD1 matching over 9 bases. Material: peripheral blood. The TCR comes from a man between 65 and 85 years old with acute or convalescent COVID-19. The CDR3 DNA reads as TGTGCCATCAGTGAGCCCCTTGACAGGGGGTTTGCTAACTATGGCTACACCTTC. Translating gives CAISEPLDRGFANYGYTF.